The 29 T cell receptor beta chains given below trace back to one sample, sequenced in a study of Graves' ophthalmopathy and Graves' hyperthyroidism (dated by TCRdb to 2017 to 2018). Sequencing relied on an Illumina HiSeq 2000. For repertoire sequencing, the TCR beta CDR3 regions were amplified from RNA transcripts. HTBI primers and the Qiagen OneStep RT-PCR kit were used in a first-round RT-PCR, which was followed by a second-round multiplex PCR, size selection and purification. The public reads were reanalyzed by TCRdb: fastp trimming at Q25, MiXCR alignment, in-frame beta chains only. Each record represents a unique CDR3 protein, reported with the most common genes and DNA among its rows. For this sample the table gives around 1.1 million distinct CDR3 sequences, of which less than 45% were detected only once. The top ten constitute 8.5% to 14% of the sample. The sequenced sample consisted of peripheral blood or thyroid tissue (not recorded which). Source of these receptors: an adult man with Graves' hyperthyroidism.

This clonotype was detected ten times or more. The chain is built from TRBV20-1 and TRBJ2-7; D is possibly TRBD1 or TRBD2 (5 bases each). This CDR3 is built from 13 residues. V shed 6 bases and J shed 6 bases, with 18 bases lying between them. Looked up from germline, CDR1 is DFQATT and CDR2 is SNEGSKA (reference sequence). The CDR3 DNA reads TGCAGTGCCCCGAACCCGGGGACGCGCGAGCAGTACTTC. Protein product: CSAPNPGTREQYF.

The genes are TRBV12-3 or TRBV12-4 and TRBJ2-7; TRBD2 is a possible D gene (5 bases). This CDR3 has 16 residues. V lost 3 bases, J lost 5 bases, and 20 bases lay in between. The chain's CDR3 is CASSFLDLTYRDEQYF. CDR3 nucleotides: TGTGCCAGCAGTTTTTTGGACTTAACATACCGAGACGAGCAGTACTTC.

The chain carries TRBV25-1 and TRBJ2-5, with D perhaps assigned TRBD1 or TRBD2 (5 bases each). The CDR3 covers 14 residues. Trimming stripped 0 bases from V and 4 bases from J, with 9 bases between. Germline CDR1 reads MGHDK; CDR2 reads SYGVNS. CDR3 nucleotides: TGTGCCAGCAGTGAATATGGGGGTCGAGAGACCCAGTACTTC. Its protein product is CASSEYGGRETQYF.

This clonotype was seen a handful of times. V and J are TRBV12-3 or TRBV12-4 and TRBJ1-6, with D tentatively TRBD1 (5 bases). V was trimmed by 6 bases and J by 8 bases, leaving 23 bases between them. There are 17 residues in the CDR3. CDR3: CASRDKRGMTLDSPLHF. In DNA form, the CDR3 reads TGTGCCAGCAGAGACAAAAGGGGTATGACTCTTGATTCACCCCTCCACTTT.

This clonotype was recorded many times. This chain uses TRBV15 with TRBJ1-1; D call uncertain. Germline V gene sequence: CDR1 LNHNV, CDR2 YYDKDF (reference sequence). CDR3 length equals 13 residues. Trimming took 1 base from V and 2 from J, leaving 5 bases between them. CDR3 sequence reads: CATSRVGNTEAFF. CDR3 nucleotides: TGTGCCACCAGCAGAGTGGGAAACACTGAAGCTTTCTTT.

Comment on this clonotype: The conserved final phenylalanine or tryptophan is absent from the CDR3, which likely points to a read error. The DNA is left out, because the CDR3 cannot be placed on it with certainty; the CDR3 is given as TCRdb lists it. The CDR3 protein is CASSSRARGL. The V and J genes are TRBV7-2 and TRBJ2-7; the table's TRBD1 call for D was not verified on the DNA. The germline gives CDR1 SGHTA, CDR2 FQGNSA. The CDR3 is 10 residues long, counting both termini.

In this sample, this clonotype turned up once. The chain combines TRBV7-4 with TRBJ2-7; tentatively, D is TRBD2 (5 bases). This CDR3 contains 14 residues. Germline V gene sequence: CDR1 SGHVT, CDR2 SQSDAQ. The V and J ends lost 6 bases and 3 bases respectively, with 15 bases between them. CDR3 in amino acids: CASSSGIRGYEQYF. For the CDR3, the DNA is TGTGCCAGCAGTTCGGGGATCCGGGGCTACGAGCAGTACTTC.

This clonotype was seen ten or more times. This chain connects TRBV25-1 to TRBJ2-7; TRBD1 is a possible D gene (6 bases). Germline CDR1 reads MGHDK; CDR2 reads SYGVNS. Trimming removed 8 bases from V and 2 bases from J, with 16 bases in between. The CDR3 runs to 14 residues. This CDR3 is CASGRPGTTYEQYF. The CDR3 coding sequence is TGTGCCAGCGGCAGACCCGGGACAACCTACGAGCAGTACTTC.

The genes are TRBV29-1 and TRBJ2-7, with TRBD1 matching 9 bases. Germline CDR1 SQVTM, CDR2 ANQGSEA. The CDR3 extends over 13 amino acids. With 8 bases clipped from V and 3 bases from J, the junction kept 8 bases outside the gene matches. The CDR3 protein is CSIVGQGNYEQYF. The CDR3 nucleotides read TGCAGCATTGTGGGACAGGGTAACTACGAGCAGTACTTC.

For the CDR3, the DNA is TGCGCCAGCAGCCAAGAACAGGGTATTGGGGAGCAGTACTTC. Translation: CASSQEQGIGEQYF. The chain joins TRBV4-3 to TRBJ2-7; D might be TRBD1 (6 bases). V lost 0 bases, J lost 7 bases, and 13 bases lay in between. This CDR3 is 14 amino acids long. Germline values: CDR1 LGHNA, CDR2 YSLEER.

This sequence joins TRBV11-3 and TRBJ1-6, with D perhaps TRBD1 (5 bases). CDR3 length equals 17 residues. Per the germline V gene, CDR1 is SGHNT and CDR2 is YENEEA. Trimming left V 1 base short and J 0 bases short, with 10 bases between. CDR3 DNA: TGTGCCAGCAGCTTAGTACAGGCGAGCTCCTATAATTCACCCCTCCACTTT. Encoded protein: CASSLVQASSYNSPLHF.

This clonotype was recorded many times. The chain combines TRBV7-2 with TRBJ2-7, with TRBD1 matching 7 bases. Germline V gene sequence: CDR1 SGHTA, CDR2 FQGNSA. The CDR3 is 14 amino acids. Trimming cost V 5 bases and J 4 bases; bases outside gene matches: 8. The CDR3 is CASSAPGQRYEQYF. CDR3 bases: TGTGCCAGCAGCGCACCGGGACAGCGATACGAGCAGTACTTC.

V and J are TRBV10-3 and TRBJ2-3, with a tentative D call TRBD1 (5 bases). This CDR3 region has 16 residues. Trimming removed 4 bases at V and 1 base at J, with 15 bases between. Germline CDR1 is ENHRY and CDR2 is SYGVKD. CDR3 nucleotide sequence: TGTGCCATCAGTGGAAGATCGCTAGGGGGCACAGATACGCAGTATTTT. It encodes CAISGRSLGGTDTQYF.

This sequence joins TRBV20-1 and TRBJ2-7; the match to TRBD1 covers 7 bases. The germline gives CDR1 DFQATT, CDR2 SNEGSKA (reference sequence). The CDR3 totals 15 residues. Trimming at V came to 0 bases and at J to 3 bases, leaving 8 bases not matched to a gene. DNA for the CDR3: TGCAGTGCTAGAGAGGACAGGAAAAATAACTACGAGCAGTACTTC. Translating it yields CSAREDRKNNYEQYF.

CDR3 region: CASSISGQINSYEQYF. Written as DNA, the CDR3 is TGTGCCAGTAGTATCTCTGGCCAAATTAACTCCTACGAGCAGTACTTC. This sequence joins TRBV19 and TRBJ2-7; D unclear. V lost 3 bases, J lost 0 bases, and 15 bases lay in between. This CDR3 spans 16 amino acids. Germline loops: CDR1 LNHDA, CDR2 SQIVND (reference sequence).

In its sample, this clonotype was seen many times. The gene calls are TRBV12-3 or TRBV12-4 and TRBJ1-3; D not certain. The V and J ends lost 5 bases and 3 bases respectively, with 14 bases between them. The CDR3 has 15 residues. CDR3 nucleotide sequence: TGTGCCAGCAGTAACCCGCGGTCAGTTGGAAACACCATATATTTT. It specifies CASSNPRSVGNTIYF.

The rearrangement uses TRBV5-5 and TRBJ2-7; D is possibly TRBD1 or TRBD2 (6 bases each). Per germline, CDR1 SGHKS and CDR2 YYEKEE (reference sequence). This CDR3 spans 13 amino acids. Trimming cost V 4 bases and J 3 bases, with 11 bases left between them. CDR3 nucleotide sequence: TGTGCCAGCAGCCAACAGGGACTCTACGAGCAGTACTTC. Residues: CASSQQGLYEQYF.

The chain recombines TRBV7-6 with TRBJ2-7; 9 bases are shared with TRBD2. The V segment lost 0 bases and the J segment 4 bases; nucleotides outside the gene matches: 13. There are 18 residues in the CDR3. In germline, CDR1 is SGHVS, CDR2 FNYEAQ. CDR3 in DNA: TGTGCCAGCAGCTTAGCTGGGACTAGCCGCACCGGGGGATACGAGCAGTACTTC. Protein sequence: CASSLAGTSRTGGYEQYF.

As regards this clonotype: Being one base from a much bigger clone, this may be a read error. This rearrangement joins TRBV6-6 to TRBJ1-1, with TRBD1 matching over 9 bases. V shed 10 bases and J 1 base; nucleotides not matched to a gene: 4. The CDR3 loop spans 13 amino acids. The germline CDR1 and CDR2 sequences are MNHNY and SVGAGI (reference sequence). The CDR3 here is CAIRTGANTEAFF. CDR3 sequence (DNA): TGTGCCATCAGGACAGGGGCGAACACTGAAGCTTTCTTT.

This clonotype showed up many times. The chain has TRBV29-1 and TRBJ2-5, with 11 bases fitting TRBD2. The CDR3 sequence is 16 residues long. V lost 0 bases to trimming and J lost 5 bases; unmatched junction nucleotides: 8. Germline values: CDR1 SQVTM, CDR2 ANQGSEA. CDR3 coding DNA: TGCAGCGTTGAAGACCCAACTAGCGGGAGCTCCGAGACCCAGTACTTC. Protein: CSVEDPTSGSSETQYF. The full variable domain, rest sourced from reference TRBV29-1 and TRBJ2-5, is SAVISQKPSRDICQRGTSLTIQCQVDSQVTMMFWYRQQPGQSLTLIATANQGSEATYESGFVIDKFPISRPNLTFSTLTVSNMSPEDSSIYLCSVEDPTSGSSETQYFGPGTRLLVL.

This clonotype was seen more than once but under ten times. A much larger clonotype is one base distant, so this may be a read error. The CDR3: CASSPGQGVQPQHF. As DNA, the CDR3 is TGTGCCAGCAGCCCGGGACAGGGTGTTCAGCCCCAGCATTTT. V is TRBV7-2 and J is TRBJ1-5, with 9 positions matching TRBD1. Trimming took 5 bases from V and 6 from J; bases not matched to a gene: 5. The germline V gene encodes CDR1 SGHTA and CDR2 FQGNSA. This CDR3 is built from 14 residues.

The CDR3 protein is CASSLMGRGNEKLFF. Written as DNA, the CDR3 is TGTGCCAGCAGTTTAATGGGCAGGGGTAATGAAAAACTGTTTTTT. This chain connects TRBV12-3 or TRBV12-4 to TRBJ1-4, with D perhaps TRBD1 (6 bases). The V and J ends lost 2 bases and 4 bases respectively, with 11 bases between them. This CDR3 has 15 residues.

This clonotype was counted only a few times. The chain uses TRBV24-1 and TRBJ1-5; D call uncertain. The CDR3 sequence is 14 residues long. Trimming pared 4 bases from V and 7 bases from J, leaving 13 bases between. Germline values: CDR1 KGHDR, CDR2 SFDVKD. CDR3 in amino acids: CATSDPGSGQPQHF. The CDR3 bases are TGTGCCACCAGTGACCCGGGCTCTGGCCAGCCCCAGCATTTT.

This clonotype was seen many times. The chain links TRBV5-1 to TRBJ1-5; D call uncertain. Germline V gene lookup returns CDR1 SGHRS and CDR2 YFSETQ. V lost 0 bases, J lost 7 bases, and 11 bases lay in between. The CDR3 contains 14 residues. The CDR3 protein is CASSLGQAGQPQHF. CDR3 in DNA: TGCGCCAGCAGCTTGGGGCAGGCGGGACAGCCCCAGCATTTT.

The chain joins TRBV10-3 to TRBJ2-3, with TRBD1 matching over 8 bases. V shed 10 bases and J 8 bases; nucleotides not matched to a gene: 20. Germline V lookup: CDR1 ENHRY, CDR2 SYGVKD. The CDR3 is 16 amino acids. CDR3: CASTASNQGALGTQYF. In nucleotides, the CDR3 is TGTGCCAGCACCGCGTCCAATCAGGGGGCGCTTGGTACGCAGTATTTT.

This clonotype was recorded at least ten times. The chain joins TRBV12-3 or TRBV12-4 to TRBJ1-5; D ambiguous. This CDR3 is 12 amino acids long. V lost 6 bases and J lost 6, with 9 bases in between. The CDR3 reads CASSPLGQPQHF. In nucleotides, the CDR3 is TGTGCCAGCAGCCCTTTGGGTCAGCCCCAGCATTTT.

This clonotype was seen only a few times. V gene TRBV15 combines with J gene TRBJ2-5; D possibly corresponds to TRBD2 (5 bases). V was cut by 5 bases and J by 4 bases, with 14 bases left in between. CDR1 is LNHNV, CDR2 YYDKDF, per germline (reference sequence). CDR3 length: 14 amino acids. CDR3: CATSEGESLETQYF. In nucleotides, the CDR3 is TGTGCCACCAGCGAGGGAGAGTCGCTAGAGACCCAGTACTTC.

The chain employs TRBV7-9 and TRBJ2-5, with 12 bases matching TRBD2. Germline loops: CDR1 SEHNR, CDR2 FQNEAQ (reference sequence). Trimming at V came to 5 bases and at J to 1 base, leaving 14 bases not matched to a gene. This CDR3 is 19 amino acids long. The CDR3 nucleotides read TGTGCCAGCAGCCAACCGGGACTAGCGGGCTTGGGGTCCCAAGAGACCCAGTACTTC. Translating it yields CASSQPGLAGLGSQETQYF.

V is TRBV24-1 and J is TRBJ2-5, with D perhaps matching TRBD1 (5 bases). V lost 7 bases, J lost 5 bases, and 19 bases lay in between. The germline CDR1 and CDR2 sequences are KGHDR and SFDVKD. The CDR3 runs 15 residues. CDR3 coding DNA: TGTGCCACCAGCGTCTTGCCAGGGTTAGGCGAGACCCAGTACTTC. Its translation is CATSVLPGLGETQYF.